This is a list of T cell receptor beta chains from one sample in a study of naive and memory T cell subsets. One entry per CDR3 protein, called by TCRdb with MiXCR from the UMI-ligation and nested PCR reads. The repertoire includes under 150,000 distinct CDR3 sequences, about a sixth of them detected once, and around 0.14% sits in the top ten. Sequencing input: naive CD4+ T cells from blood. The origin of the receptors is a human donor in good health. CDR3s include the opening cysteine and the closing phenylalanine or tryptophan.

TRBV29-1	CSVVMAGSTDTQYF
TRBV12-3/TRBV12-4	CASRPGLAGPGLAKNIQYF
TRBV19	CASSIGQSSYNEQFF
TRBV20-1	CSARDAFGGDGSSYEQYF
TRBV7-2	CASSMDRATDTQYF
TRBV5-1	CASSLVVNYGYTF
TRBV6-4	CASRAPGTGGTNSPLHF
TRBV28	CASTGTGQNNQPQHF
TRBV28	CASSQYSGYTYNEQFF
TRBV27	CASTRDIGANVLTF
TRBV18	CASSPADREVLEQYF
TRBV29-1	CSVLGVSTNEKLFF
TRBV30	CAMGLAPGVSNEQFF
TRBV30	CAWMTGPLENEQFF
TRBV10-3	CAISGGLGQGVYTQYF